This entry describes one T cell receptor (beta chain). Sequenced by immunoSEQ multiplex PCR; TCRdb stores in-frame clones only, minus some. Of 1,600 or so clones in the sample, less than 95% were seen once. CDR1 and CDR2 from the germline V gene are GTSNPN and SVGIG (reference sequence). The CDR3 is 13 residues long. The ends lost 2 bases at V and 6 bases at J; junction bases unmatched: 6. This sample was included in a study of tumor T cells in aggressive B-cell lymphoma. The sequence derives from an adult with diffuse large B cell lymphoma. Sequencing was done on a sample of tumor tissue. The rearrangement uses TRBV30 and TRBJ2-5; 7 nucleotides line up with TRBD1. The CDR3 DNA is TGTGCCTGGAGTTCCGGGACAGTCAAGACCCAGTACTTC. This translates into CAWSSGTVKTQYF.